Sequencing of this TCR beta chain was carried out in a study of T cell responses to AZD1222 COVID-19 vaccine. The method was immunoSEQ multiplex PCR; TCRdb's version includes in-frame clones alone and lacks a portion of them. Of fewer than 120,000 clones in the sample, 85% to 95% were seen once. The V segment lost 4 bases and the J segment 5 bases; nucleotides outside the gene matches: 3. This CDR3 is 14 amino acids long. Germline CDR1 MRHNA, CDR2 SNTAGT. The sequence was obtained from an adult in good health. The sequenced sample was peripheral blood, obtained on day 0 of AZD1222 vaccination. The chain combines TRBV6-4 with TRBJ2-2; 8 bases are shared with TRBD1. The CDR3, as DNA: TGTGCCAGCAGTGCCTACAGGGGGACCGGGGAGCTGTTTTTT. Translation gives CASSAYRGTGELFF.